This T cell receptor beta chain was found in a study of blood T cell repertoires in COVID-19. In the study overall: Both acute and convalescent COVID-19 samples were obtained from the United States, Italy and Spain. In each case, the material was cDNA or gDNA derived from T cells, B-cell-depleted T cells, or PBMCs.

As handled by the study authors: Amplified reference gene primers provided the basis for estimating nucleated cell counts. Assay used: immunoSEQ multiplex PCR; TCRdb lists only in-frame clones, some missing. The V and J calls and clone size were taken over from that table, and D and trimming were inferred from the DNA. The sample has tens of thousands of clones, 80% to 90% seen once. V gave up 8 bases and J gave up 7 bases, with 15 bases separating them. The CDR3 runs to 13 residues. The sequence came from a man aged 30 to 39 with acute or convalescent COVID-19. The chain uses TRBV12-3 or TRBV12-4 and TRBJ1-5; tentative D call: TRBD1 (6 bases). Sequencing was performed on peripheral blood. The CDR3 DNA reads TGTGCCAGCGGGCGGGGGGGGCAGCAGCCCCAGCATTTT. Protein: CASGRGGQQPQHF.